The 21 T cell receptor beta chains below were found in one sample sequenced in a study of glioma-infiltrating T cells after dendritic cell vaccination. The time point denotes: after dendritic cell vaccination, including at tumor progression/relapse. The data were produced by immunoSEQ multiplex PCR, yet TCRdb's version contains in-frame clones alone and is incomplete. The sample shows tens of thousands of clones, less than 85% of them seen only once. The source material was blood, sampled after dendritic cell vaccination. Receptors originate from a human donor with glioblastoma.

The chain uses TRBV4-1 and TRBJ2-3; 9 bases are a match to TRBD2. V lost 1 base, J lost 1 base, and 6 bases stayed unmatched. Per germline, CDR1 MGHRA and CDR2 YSYEKL. The CDR3 contains 17 residues. The CDR3 spells CASSQGTTSGRTDTQYF. DNA for the CDR3: TGCGCCAGCAGCCAAGGTACGACTAGCGGTCGCACAGATACGCAGTATTTT.

This sequence joins TRBV19 and TRBJ1-1; TRBD1 agrees at 9 bases. V was clipped by 4 bases and J by 0 bases; unmatched bases: 6. Germline values: CDR1 LNHDA, CDR2 SQIVND (reference sequence). The length of the CDR3 is 16 residues. CDR3 nucleotide sequence: TGTGCCAGTAGTAAACAGGGGGCGCGGGTGAACACTGAAGCTTTCTTT. Amino acids: CASSKQGARVNTEAFF.

CDR3 region: CASGQPYEQYF. The CDR3 region has the DNA TGTGCCAGCGGGCAGCCTTACGAGCAGTACTTC. The V call is TRBV6-5, the J call TRBJ2-7; D is undetermined. This CDR3 region has 11 residues. V was shortened by 8 bases and J by 4 bases, with 9 bases between the two germline ends. Germline V gene lookup returns CDR1 MNHEY and CDR2 SVGAGI.

The gene calls are TRBV7-2 and TRBJ2-7, with TRBD1 matching over 11 bases. The CDR3 is 15 residues long. CDR1 and CDR2 (germline): SGHTA, FQGNSA. The V and J ends lost 5 bases and 4 bases, in that order; junction bases with no gene match: 7. CDR3 sequence (DNA): TGTGCCAGCAGCCCTAGGACAGGGGGCGAGTACGAGCAGTACTTC. This translates into CASSPRTGGEYEQYF.

The chain has TRBV6-5 and TRBJ2-7; D possibly corresponds to TRBD2 (6 bases). Trimming left V 8 bases short and J 2 bases short, with 13 bases between. In germline, CDR1 is MNHEY, CDR2 SVGAGI. The CDR3 spans 13 residues. Here the CDR3 DNA reads TGTGCCAGCGGATTAGCGGACCCCTACGAGCAGTACTTC. It yields the protein CASGLADPYEQYF.

This chain connects TRBV13 to TRBJ2-7, with TRBD2 identical over 10 bases. J lost 0 bases, V lost 5 bases, and 7 bases had no gene match. The germline gives CDR1 PRHDT, CDR2 FYEKMQ (reference sequence). The CDR3 is made up of 16 amino acids. CDR3 sequence reads: CASSLSGGFSSYEQYF. The DNA for the CDR3 is TGTGCCAGCAGCCTTAGCGGGGGGTTCAGCTCCTACGAGCAGTACTTC. Complete variable domain (other parts from reference TRBV13 and TRBJ2-7): AAGVIQSPRHLIKEKRETATLKCYPIPRHDTVYWYQQGPGQDPQFLISFYEKMQSDKGSIPDRFSAQQFSDYHSELNMSSLELGDSALYFCASSLSGGFSSYEQYFGPGTRLTVT.

This chain joins TRBV28 and TRBJ1-1, with 9 bases fitting TRBD1. Germline-derived CDR1 and CDR2 are MDHEN and SYDVKM. The CDR3 loop spans 13 amino acids. V lost 6 bases, J lost 3 bases, and 2 bases stayed unmatched. The CDR3 protein is CASSRQGDTEAFF. CDR3 nucleotide sequence: TGTGCCAGCAGCAGACAGGGGGACACTGAAGCTTTCTTT.

V gene TRBV7-3 combines with J gene TRBJ1-2; 10 nucleotides agree with TRBD1. The CDR3 contains 15 residues. The V gene's germline CDR1 is SGHTA and CDR2 FQGTGA. The junction had 10 bases not matched to a gene; V was cut back by 4 bases and J by 8 bases. Here the CDR3 DNA reads TGTGCCAGCAGCTCTCACGGGACAGGGGATCACGGCTACACCTTC. This translates into CASSSHGTGDHGYTF. The whole variable domain, remainder taken from reference TRBV7-3 and TRBJ1-2, is GAGVSQTPSNKVTEKGKYVELRCDPISGHTALYWYRQSLGQGPEFLIYFQGTGAADDSGLPNDRFFAVRPEGSVSTLKIQRTERGDSAVYLCASSSHGTGDHGYTFGSGTRLTVV.

The V and J genes are TRBV14 and TRBJ1-5, with D maybe TRBD1 (5 bases). V shed 0 bases and J shed 5 bases, with 11 bases lying between them. The CDR3 runs to 15 residues. Germline CDR1 SGHDN, CDR2 FVKESK. The CDR3 bases are TGTGCCAGCAGCCAAGACTTCAGGGATCATCAGCCCCAGCATTTT. Its protein product is CASSQDFRDHQPQHF.

This rearrangement joins TRBV28 to TRBJ2-1, with 13 bases identical to TRBD2. This CDR3 has 14 residues. The J segment lost 15 bases and the V segment lost 8 bases, leaving 13 bases of the junction unmatched. The germline CDR1 and CDR2 sequences are MDHEN and SYDVKM. The CDR3 nucleotides are TGTGCCAGCCTCCCGGGACTAGCGGGAAGTCTCGGGTTCTTC. Protein: CASLPGLAGSLGFF.

This chain uses TRBV19 with TRBJ1-5, with TRBD1 as a possible D gene (6 bases). This CDR3 has 13 amino acids. V was pared by 0 bases and J by 6 bases, with 6 bases between. Germline lookup yields CDR1 LNHDA and CDR2 SQIVND (reference sequence). CDR3 sequence: CASSIEGGQPQHF. The CDR3 DNA sequence: TGTGCCAGTAGTATAGAAGGGGGTCAGCCCCAGCATTTT.

The rearrangement links TRBV5-1 to TRBJ2-3; D perhaps matches TRBD2 (6 bases). Germline values: CDR1 SGHRS, CDR2 YFSETQ. The V and J ends lost 0 bases and 3 bases respectively, with 14 bases between them. The CDR3 runs to 16 residues. This CDR3 reads CASSLAGGLRTDTQYF. DNA for the CDR3: TGCGCCAGCAGCTTGGCCGGGGGTTTACGGACAGATACGCAGTATTTT.

This clone was found once. The rearrangement uses TRBV5-4 and TRBJ2-5; 15 bases align to TRBD2. Trimming removed 4 bases from V and 5 bases from J; junction bases left unmatched: 6. CDR3 length: 16 amino acids. Looked up from germline, CDR1 is SGHNT and CDR2 is YYREEE (reference sequence). The CDR3 sequence is CASSPGLAGGPETQYF. The CDR3, as DNA: TGTGCCAGCAGCCCTGGACTAGCGGGGGGGCCTGAGACCCAGTACTTC.

The chain couples TRBV5-4 to TRBJ1-4; D is perhaps TRBD1 (6 bases). The V end was cut by 5 bases, the J end by 5 bases, with 10 bases between. The CDR3 has 13 amino acids. In germline, CDR1 is SGHNT, CDR2 YYREEE (reference sequence). The CDR3 reads CASRQQGNEKLFF. In DNA, the CDR3 is TGTGCCAGCAGACAACAGGGAAATGAAAAACTGTTTTTT.

This clone was detected only a few times. This CDR3 reads CASSPGAGNGYTF. The CDR3 DNA follows: TGTGCCAGCTCACCAGGGGCAGGTAATGGCTACACCTTC. The rearrangement uses TRBV18 and TRBJ1-2, with a possible D match to TRBD1 (5 bases). Germline CDR1 is KGHSH and CDR2 is LQKENI. The CDR3 consists of 13 residues. V dropped 2 bases and J dropped 6 bases, with 10 bases sitting between them.

The CDR3: CASSPLVSQAHEQFF. The CDR3 DNA follows: TGTGCCAGCTCACCCCTTGTATCGCAGGCCCATGAGCAGTTCTTC. The V and J genes are TRBV18 and TRBJ2-1, with no clear D. The CDR3 has 15 amino acids. V shed 3 bases and J shed 8 bases, with 17 bases lying between them. Germline V gene lookup returns CDR1 KGHSH and CDR2 LQKENI.

This clone was seen more than once but under ten times. The chain joins TRBV2 to TRBJ2-7; D is ambiguous. The V gene lost 5 bases and the J gene lost 2 bases, with 10 bases spanning the gap. CDR1 SNHLY and CDR2 FYNNEI come from the germline V gene. The CDR3 has 13 amino acids. CDR3 DNA sequence: TGTGCCAGCAGTCCCGGGTCCCCCTACGAGCAGTACTTC. This encodes CASSPGSPYEQYF.

V usage is TRBV6-5 and J usage is TRBJ1-4; possibly TRBD1 for D (6 bases). This CDR3 region has 14 residues. Trimming removed 6 bases at V and 8 bases at J, with 16 bases between. The germline V gene has CDR1 MNHEY and CDR2 SVGAGI. The CDR3 spells CASSYQGLGEKLFF. The DNA for the CDR3 is TGTGCCAGCAGCTACCAGGGGTTAGGAGAAAAACTGTTTTTT.

In nucleotides, the CDR3 is TGTGCCAGCAGTCTTACGGGGGTCTCTGGAAACACCATATATTTT. Encoded protein: CASSLTGVSGNTIYF. V usage is TRBV6-5 and J usage is TRBJ1-3, with D perhaps matching TRBD1 (5 bases). Trimming pared 5 bases from V and 0 bases from J, leaving 11 bases between. The CDR3 spans 15 residues. The germline V gene has CDR1 MNHEY and CDR2 SVGAGI.

The V and J genes are TRBV6-5 and TRBJ1-2; 10 positions agree with TRBD1. CDR1 is MNHEY and CDR2 is SVGAGI in the germline V gene. J lost 8 bases, V lost 0 bases, and 3 bases had no gene match. The CDR3 is 14 residues long. The CDR3 loop is CASSYSGTGEGYTF. CDR3 nucleotides: TGTGCCAGCAGTTACTCCGGGACAGGGGAAGGCTACACCTTC.

V usage is TRBV7-3 and J usage is TRBJ2-7; 10 bases are shared with TRBD1. CDR1 SGHTA and CDR2 FQGTGA come from the germline V gene. V lost 3 bases, J lost 5 bases, and 4 bases stayed unmatched. CDR3 length: 14 residues. This chain's CDR3 is CASSFRQGAHEQYF. CDR3 bases: TGTGCCAGCAGCTTCCGACAGGGGGCCCACGAGCAGTACTTC.